This entry describes one T cell receptor (beta chain). Its cognate antigen has yet to be identified. Base quality data are lacking; no much larger clone is found one base away. The same CDR3 also results from other DNA sequences found in this sample. Trimming leaves V shorter by 10 bases and J shorter by 5 bases, with the junction holding 6 bases beyond the gene matches. The CDR3 numbers 12 residues from cysteine through phenylalanine. The only DNA kept is the CDR3, 36 bases in frame from the first base. CDR1 and CDR2 are read off the germline V gene as ENHRY and SYGVKD. Library preparation employed the immunoSEQ multiplex PCR assay. The multiplex PCR relied on a mix of 60 forward primers for TCR Vbeta segments and 13 reverse primers for TCR Jbeta segments. The CDR3 region of rearranged TCR beta genes was amplified from genomic DNA by a multiplex PCR assay. The Illumina HiSeq System was used to sequence the amplified TCR beta libraries as 87-base-pair reads. Processing in the source paper ran as follows. Across the 600 to 700 repertoires, a later analysis counted some 80 million unique TCR beta chains, roughly 11 million of which were shared by at least two donors. Raw reads were error-corrected and collapsed into unique sequences by a nearest-neighbor algorithm in which closely related sequences were merged to remove PCR and sequencing errors. V, D and J gene segments were assigned by aligning CDR3 sequences to IMGT reference sequences. For a sequence to be retained, a match of at least six nucleotides was required to both a V gene segment and a J gene segment. Rearrangements were classified as productive when the CDR3 lacked stop codons and remained in frame with V and J, and all other rearrangements were classified as non-productive. CDR3 was defined according to IMGT convention as the region running from the second conserved V-encoded cysteine to the conserved J-encoded phenylalanine. The earlier analysis of about 610 of the donors excluded any sequence lacking an unambiguous match to a single V gene segment. In an earlier analysis of 587 of the donors, V segments were called functional above 56.7% productive rearrangements and were called segregating when the between-donor standard deviation exceeded 5%. A statistical classification framework was built for diagnosing cytomegalovirus status from the catalog of TCR beta chain sequences. A later analysis assigned V and J genes by comparing TCR nucleotide sequences with IMGT/GENE-DB human TR gene sequences. In a later analysis, CDR3 sequences and most-parsimonious VDJ recombination scenarios were assigned using the TCRdist pipeline. In a later analysis, every TCR beta chain was defined by the combination of its CDR3 amino acid sequence and its V-gene family, and reads without a unique V-gene family were dropped. To address suspected cross-contamination and a sequencing artifact, a later analysis removed 592 highly shared, low-generation-probability nucleotide sequences. In a later analysis, a clonal expansion index for each public chain was calculated from normalized within-repertoire ranks of inferred template counts. Generation probabilities in a later analysis came from a VDJ recombination model fitted to out-of-frame rearrangements, and those results were checked against IGoR. In a later analysis, hypergeometric tests were used to score TCR-TCR, TCR-HLA and TCR-CMV co-occurrence, with a repertoire-size bias correction applied to TCR pairs. False discovery rates were estimated in a later analysis by permuting HLA or CMV assignments 20 times. In a later analysis, co-occurring TCRs were grouped with DBSCAN, and TCRdist sequence similarity was added when clustering was performed within HLA-allele-positive subsets. Repertoires with fewer than 30,000 or more than 120,000 public chains were left out of co-occurrence clustering, as were about 5 repertoires with anomalous nucleotide sharing. TCRdb's version of the immuneACCESS table is confined to in-frame rearrangements and falls short of the full clone set. An unresolved V gene accounts for under half of the shortfall where checked; the remainder is of unknown origin. V, J and clone size are those of that table, while D and trimming were read from the DNA. The table for this sample lists some 180,000 clones; roughly 85% of them were counted only once. The ten largest clones capture 2% to 2.5% of the sample.

The cohort comprised approximately 700 healthy bone marrow donors. All cohort members were sampled while nominally healthy, although unrecorded immune exposures were likely present. The donor was CMV seronegative and was included in the group of a few hundred seronegative cohort members. A peripheral blood sample was provided by each donor, and peripheral blood mononuclear cells were used for TCR beta sequencing. The Qiagen DNeasy Blood Extraction Kit was used to extract genomic DNA from the blood cell samples. The data derive from a study of cytomegalovirus exposure and HLA in healthy donors (dated by TCRdb to about 2017). Describing the broader study: According to an earlier analysis of several hundred of the donors, 150 million to 200 million T cells yielded 90 million to 130 million unique TCR beta sequences and less than 300 Gb of sequence data. Four or five DR-DQ haplotypes were handled as single units for association and clustering, since linkage in the cohort was strong. All discovery cohort repertoires had been generated on a single sequencing platform. An earlier analysis of 587 of the donors applied high-throughput TCR beta sequencing to assess whether each TCR beta V gene segment acted as functional or pseudogenic. HLA typing included class I and class II loci at four-digit resolution. The genetic ancestry cluster associated with self-reported Caucasian donors included 80% to 90% of the approximately 400 genotyped donors. To predict cytomegalovirus infection status, the study combined high-throughput TCR immunosequencing, statistical association of individual TCRs with disease status, and machine learning. Using immunosequencing, the study profiled T cell repertoires from 550 to 750 subjects and related those repertoires to cytomegalovirus serostatus. Besides the first cohort of roughly 700 subjects, a separate validation cohort made up of 90 to 150 different subjects was used. Approximately 300 gigabases of sequencing data and roughly 81 million unique TCR sequences made up an early release that covered around 640 HLA-typed donors. Rather than drawing on any new phenotypic data, the later analysis identified candidate immune exposures from TCR beta sequences and the way those sequences occurred across donors. On average, 235,054 unique TCR beta nucleotide sequences were sequenced per donor among 350 to 400 genotyped donors of the cohort, with about 19% of those sequences being non-productive. In a later analysis, previously published TCR beta repertoires from 600 to 850 donors were re-analyzed and high-resolution HLA genotyping was added so that TCR occurrence patterns could be studied. Typing coverage differed by locus: A, B, C, DRB1 and DQB1 were typed in roughly 629-640 donors, DQA1 in 522, DPA1 in around 580, and DPB1 in 400 to 490. The study was designed to test whether signatures of past pathogen exposure could be identified by cataloging public T cell receptors. Donor age, sex, ethnicity and CMV serostatus were compiled alongside the repertoire data. Genome-wide SNP genotypes for about 55% of the 666 donors were used in a later genetic analysis, which treated that subset as a discovery cohort.

The paper as a whole reports these results and caveats: Broadly in line with IMGT annotations, most TCR beta V segments showed up in productive rearrangements about 87% or about 30% of the time in an earlier analysis of about 500 of the donors. Because counts were too low, some 16 rarely observed V segments, including chromosome 9 orphons, were excluded from the earlier analysis of some 590 of the donors. The classifier was reported to diagnose cytomegalovirus status with high specificity and sensitivity in both the original and validation cohorts. A later genetic analysis associated a missense DCLRE1C variant with V-gene and J-gene trimming of TCR beta chains, and an independent cohort replicated the association. The authors suggested that the approach could potentially be generalized to other disease states and immunological phenotypes. Correlated functional status among segregating V segments might reflect linkage disequilibrium, but an unknown experimental factor could not be ruled out. Presence/absence analyses assumed roughly uniform sequencing depth across donors, an assumption that may not hold. A further reported finding was that TCR beta sequences accurately predicted the HLA-A and HLA-B alleles for most subjects in the first cohort. A total of roughly 160 TCR beta chains were listed by the study as associated with cytomegalovirus. In a later analysis, most CMV-associated TCR beta chains were found to appear HLA-restricted, with HLA associations seemingly driven largely by CMV exposure. For the cohort, immune exposure information was limited to CMV serostatus. Across donors, most TCR sequences were observed very rarely, whereas some public TCRs were present in many individuals. Several of the top co-occurrence clusters appeared to be linked to parvovirus B19, influenza, CMV and Epstein-Barr virus, according to a later analysis. Specific HLA alleles were associated with around 18,000 TCR beta sequences at a false discovery rate of 0.05 in a later analysis. Three of the identified cytomegalovirus-associated TCR beta chains were confirmed in vitro to be specific for cytomegalovirus antigens. Assigning TCR associations to individual alleles was difficult when HLA alleles, especially DR and DQ, strongly co-occurred. The sequencing pipeline was judged likely to have produced a cluster of highly shared sequence variants as a technical artifact. Because some donors lacked HLA typing at each locus, the association tests relied only on the typed subset. A later analysis found that TCR association rates varied across HLA loci, with DRB1 alleles showing the most associated TCRs and HLA-C alleles the fewest. The cohort was sequenced for TCR beta chains only, and without alpha or paired-chain data the features that could be detected were limited. Some IMGT-functional V segments, including TRBV6-2 and TRBV6-3, could not be distinguished by the 87-base-pair reads and were therefore excluded. A later genetic analysis reported fewer N-insertions in productive TCRs among donors in an Asian-associated ancestry cluster than the roughly 640-donor mean. In a later analysis, HLA-associated TCR beta chains were found to be more clonally expanded and to have lower generation probabilities than equally common non-associated chains.

The sample comprised PBMCs. The chain uses TRBV10-3 and TRBJ2-5; TRBD1 fits 8 bases in the junction. This receptor was obtained from a woman between 50 and 59 years old in good health and CMV-seronegative. The CDR3 corresponds to CATRTGQETQYF. The DNA reads as follows: TGTGCCACCCGGACAGGGCAGGAGACCCAGTACTTC.